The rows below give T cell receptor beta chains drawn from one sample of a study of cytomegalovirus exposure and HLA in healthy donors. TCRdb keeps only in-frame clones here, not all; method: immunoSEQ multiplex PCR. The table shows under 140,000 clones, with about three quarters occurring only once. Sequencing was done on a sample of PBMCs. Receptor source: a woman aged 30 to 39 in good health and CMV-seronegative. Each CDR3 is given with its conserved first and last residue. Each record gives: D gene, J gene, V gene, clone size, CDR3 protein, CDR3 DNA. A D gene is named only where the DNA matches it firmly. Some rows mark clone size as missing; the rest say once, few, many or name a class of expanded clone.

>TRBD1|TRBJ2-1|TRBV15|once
CATSGGQRQFF
TGTGCCACCAGCGGGGGACAGCGGCAGTTCTTC
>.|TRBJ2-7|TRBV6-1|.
CASSEFRTETYEQYF
TGTGCCAGCAGTGAATTCCGGACAGAGACCTACGAGCAGTACTTC
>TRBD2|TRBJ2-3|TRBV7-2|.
CASSFGTSGSFRYF
TGTGCCAGCAGCTTTGGGACTAGCGGGAGTTTTAGGTATTTT
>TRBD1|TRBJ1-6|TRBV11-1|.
CASSPDRGNSPLHF
TGTGCCAGCAGCCCTGACAGGGGAAATTCACCCCTCCACTTT
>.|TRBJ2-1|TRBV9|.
CASSGLGDEQFF
TGTGCCAGCAGCGGACTTGGAGATGAGCAGTTCTTC
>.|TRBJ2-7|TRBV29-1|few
CSVELGSYEQYF
TGCAGCGTTGAACTTGGCAGCTACGAGCAGTACTTC
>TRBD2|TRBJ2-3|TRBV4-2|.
CASSPTGTSGFEDTQYF
TGTGCCAGCAGCCCTACGGGGACTAGCGGGTTTGAAGATACGCAGTATTTT
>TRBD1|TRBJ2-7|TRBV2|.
CASSSGTGLSYEQYF
TGTGCCAGCAGTTCCGGGACAGGGCTATCCTACGAGCAGTACTTC
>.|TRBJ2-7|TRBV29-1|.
CSVGEGGPYEQYF
TGCAGCGTGGGGGAGGGGGGACCCTACGAGCAGTACTTC
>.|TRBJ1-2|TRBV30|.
CAWSGSGVLYGYTF
TGTGCCTGGAGTGGTTCGGGGGTCCTATATGGCTACACCTTC
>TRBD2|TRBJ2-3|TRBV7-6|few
CASSLAGGFTDTQYF
TGTGCCAGCAGCTTAGCGGGAGGGTTTACAGATACGCAGTATTTT
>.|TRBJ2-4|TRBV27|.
CASSLSRAGVRVAKNIQYF
TGTGCCAGCAGTTTATCCAGGGCAGGGGTGAGAGTAGCCAAAAACATTCAGTACTTC
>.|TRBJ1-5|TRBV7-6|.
CASSLGVRGTQPQHF
TGTGCCAGCAGCTTAGGTGTCCGGGGGACCCAGCCCCAGCATTTT
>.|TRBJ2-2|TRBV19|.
CASSEQGNTGELFF
TGTGCCAGTAGTGAACAGGGAAACACCGGGGAGCTGTTTTTT
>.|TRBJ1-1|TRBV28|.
CASTYSWNTEAFF
TGTGCCAGCACCTACAGCTGGAACACTGAAGCTTTCTTT
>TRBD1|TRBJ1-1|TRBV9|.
CASSAKGTGSTEAFF
TGTGCCAGCAGCGCGAAGGGGACAGGGTCGACTGAAGCTTTCTTT
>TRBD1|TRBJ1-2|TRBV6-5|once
CASSQIGTGGYGYTF
TGTGCCAGCAGTCAAATCGGGACAGGGGGCTATGGCTACACCTTC
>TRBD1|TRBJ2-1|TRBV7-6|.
CASSLQGAVDEQFF
TGTGCCAGCAGCTTGCAGGGGGCCGTTGATGAGCAGTTCTTC
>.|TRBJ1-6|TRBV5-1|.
CASSLVGQRSSYNSPLHF
TGCGCCAGCAGCTTGGTCGGACAGCGGAGCTCCTATAATTCACCCCTCCACTTT